The 10 T cell receptor beta chains in this list originate from one sample, sequenced in a study of T cell clonality in common variable immunodeficiency. Study results and caveats: In common variable immunodeficiency, TCR beta chains reportedly carried fewer deletions and N-nucleotide insertions.

Clones were read by immunoSEQ multiplex PCR, and TCRdb kept only the in-frame ones, dropping some. The data show 25,000 to 30,000 clones, none appearing only once, with 3.5% to 4.5% held by the ten largest. No cognate antigen is known for these TCRs. The specimen was peripheral blood mononuclear cells. The receptors here all came from a human donor with common variable immunodeficiency.

This clone was recorded at least ten times. The CDR3 end falls 3 residues outside the read, so it is completed with the germline J gene. V usage is TRBV27 and J usage is TRBJ2-7; 11 bases fit TRBD2. Trimming cost V 5 bases and J 5 bases; bases outside gene matches: 5. Germline V gene data show CDR1 as MNHEY and CDR2 as SMNVEV (reference sequence). There are 14 residues in the CDR3. The sequenced CDR3 bases are TGTGCCAGCAGTCAAGGGACTAGCGGAGACGAG. Its protein is CASSQGTSGDE. The whole CDR3 protein is CASSQGTSGDEQYF.

This clone was counted at least ten times. The read ends 3 residues early relative to the CDR3; the germline J gene fills the gap. The chain has TRBV2 and TRBJ2-1; 7 bases match TRBD2. Germline V gene sequence: CDR1 SNHLY, CDR2 FYNNEI. J lost 0 bases, V lost 5 bases, and 10 bases had no gene match. The CDR3 spans 17 residues. Here the CDR3 reads CASSRTSGPSSYNEQFF. The covered CDR3 bases are TGTGCCAGCAGTCGGACTAGTGGCCCTAGCTCCTACAATGAG.

This clone was seen more than once but under ten times. The read terminates 3 residues ahead of where the CDR3 ends, so the germline J gene completes it. The gene calls are TRBV7-6 and TRBJ2-5, with 11 positions matching TRBD2. V lost 4 bases and J lost 5; bases outside the gene matches: 12. CDR1 SGHVS and CDR2 FNYEAQ come from the germline V gene. This CDR3 spans 17 amino acids. The DNA read from the CDR3 is TGTGCCAGCAGCTCAAAAAGAACTAGCGGGAGCGGCGAGACC. It specifies CASSSKRTSGSGET. The entire CDR3 reads CASSSKRTSGSGETQYF.

This clone turned up a few times. Read data end 3 residues before the CDR3 end; the end is taken from the germline J gene. The V and J genes are TRBV6-1 and TRBJ2-3; D is perhaps TRBD1 (5 bases). The CDR3 totals 14 residues. The germline V gene encodes CDR1 MNHNS and CDR2 SASEGT. Trimming took off 3 bases at V and 3 bases at J, with 10 bases between the two ends. The CDR3 here is CASSDAGLTDTQYF. The CDR3 DNA, read in part, is TGTGCCAGCAGTGACGCAGGGTTGACAGATACG.

Comments on this clone: From the germline J gene comes the end of the CDR3, since the read stops 3 residues before it. The J gene is TRBJ1-2, the V gene TRBV2; a possible D gene is TRBD1 (5 bases). The CDR3 is 13 amino acids. Germline CDR1 is SNHLY and CDR2 is FYNNEI. Trimming took off 4 bases at V and 7 bases at J, with 13 bases between the two ends. CDR3 bases read: TGTGCCAGCAGTGGACAGCCGTCAAGTGGC. Translation: CASSGQPSSG. The whole CDR3 reads CASSGQPSSGYTF.

This clone has more than one count but fewer than ten. Read data end 3 residues before the CDR3 end; the end is taken from the germline J gene. The chain recombines TRBV30 with TRBJ2-1, with D uncertain. Trimming left V 4 bases short and J 4 bases short, with 17 bases between. Germline CDR1 and CDR2: GTSNPN and SVGIG (reference sequence). CDR3 size: 15 residues. CDR3 in amino acids: CAWTQLKGAYNEQFF. The CDR3 bases that were read are TGTGCCTGGACCCAGCTTAAGGGTGCGTACAATGAG.

This clone was detected ten times or more. Read data end 3 residues before the CDR3 end; the end is taken from the germline J gene. The chain is built from TRBV2 and TRBJ2-4, with 10 bases that match TRBD2. The germline gives CDR1 SNHLY, CDR2 FYNNEI. This CDR3 region has 13 residues. The J segment lost 6 bases and the V segment lost 8 bases, leaving 4 bases of the junction unmatched. The CDR3 protein is CASLRTSGNIQYF. CDR3 DNA (partial): TGTGCCAGCCTCAGGACTAGCGGAAACATT.

In this sample, this clone turned up a few times. The read is 3 residues too short to cover the CDR3 end, so that end is filled in from the germline J gene. This chain uses TRBV19 with TRBJ2-4; TRBD2 aligns across 15 bases. The CDR3 is 18 amino acids. J gave up 2 bases and V 4 bases, and 6 bases lay outside the gene matches. Germline assignment: CDR1 LNHDA and CDR2 SQIVND (reference sequence). The CDR3 spells CASSNPGLAGGTKNIQYF. The DNA read from the CDR3 is TGTGCCAGTAGTAACCCCGGACTAGCGGGAGGGACCAAAAACATT. Combining the CDR3 with reference TRBV19 and TRBJ2-4 gives the whole variable domain DGGITQSPKYLFRKEGQNVTLSCEQNLNHDAMYWYRQDPGQGLRLIYYSQIVNDFQKGDIAEGYSVSREKKESFPLTVTSAQKNPTAFYLCASSNPGLAGGTKNIQYFGAGTRLSVL.

Comment on this clone: With the read ending 3 residues before the CDR3 end, the germline J gene is used to fill in that end. V gene TRBV7-3 combines with J gene TRBJ2-2, with 9 nucleotides matching TRBD1. V lost 5 bases and J lost 4; bases outside the gene matches: 8. From germline, CDR1 is SGHTA and CDR2 FQGTGA. The CDR3 spans 16 residues. CDR3 amino acids: CASSTETGGSTGELFF. The covered CDR3 bases are TGTGCCAGCAGCACCGAGACAGGGGGGTCCACCGGGGAG.

This clone occurred a few times. From the germline J gene comes the end of the CDR3, since the read stops 3 residues before it. This rearrangement joins TRBV7-9 to TRBJ1-6; possible D gene TRBD1, 5 bases. The germline V gene has CDR1 SEHNR and CDR2 FQNEAQ (reference sequence). There are 12 residues in the CDR3. The V and J ends lost 5 bases and 8 bases respectively, with 7 bases between them. CDR3 residues: CASSRQYSPLHF. The sequenced CDR3 bases are TGTGCCAGCAGCCGACAGTATTCACCC.